One and the same sample provided the 29 T cell receptor beta chains below, sequenced in a study of blood T cell repertoires in COVID-19. Profiling relied on immunoSEQ multiplex PCR, and the TCRdb table lists in-frame clones only, not all of them. This sample carries 150,000 to 200,000 clones, 83% of them seen once, and the ten largest clones take about 1.6%. The source material was peripheral blood. Source of these receptors: a human donor in a cohort sampled during active COVID-19.

V gene TRBV5-5 combines with J gene TRBJ1-4; 7 bases fit TRBD1. This CDR3 comprises 18 residues. Germline V gene lookup returns CDR1 SGHKS and CDR2 YYEKEE (reference sequence). With 3 bases clipped from V and 0 bases from J, the junction kept 11 bases outside the gene matches. Here the CDR3 reads CASSSHPGQTSTNEKLFF. Written as DNA, the CDR3 is TGTGCCAGCAGCTCCCACCCGGGACAGACCTCAACTAATGAAAAACTGTTTTTT.

The V gene is TRBV12-3 or TRBV12-4, the J gene TRBJ1-2; D is perhaps TRBD1 (6 bases). CDR3 length equals 13 residues. Between the trimmed V and J ends, which lost 7 bases and 8 bases, there was a span of 17 bases. As DNA, the CDR3 is TGTGCCAGCACCTCGAACGCAGGGGTCGGCTACACCTTC. It specifies CASTSNAGVGYTF.

The CDR3 loop reads CASSPKGDTNEKLFF. In DNA, the CDR3 is TGCGCCAGCAGCCCGAAGGGGGACACTAATGAAAAACTGTTTTTT. The chain carries TRBV4-3 and TRBJ1-4, with a weak D call TRBD1 (6 bases). The V end lost 4 bases, the J end lost 2 bases, and 11 bases lay between the germline ends. This CDR3 has 15 residues. Germline V CDR1 and CDR2: LGHNA, YSLEER.

V and J are TRBV2 and TRBJ2-7; 7 bases are a match to TRBD1. The CDR3 loop spans 13 amino acids. The J segment lost 3 bases and the V segment lost 7 bases, leaving 6 bases of the junction unmatched. The germline V gene encodes CDR1 SNHLY and CDR2 FYNNEI. The DNA of the CDR3 is TGTGCCAGCAAAGGGGGCAGGGGCTACGAGCAGTACTTC. This sequence encodes CASKGGRGYEQYF. The full variable domain, with the rest looked up from reference TRBV2 and TRBJ2-7, is EPEVTQTPSHQVTQMGQEVILRCVPISNHLYFYWYRQILGQKVEFLVSFYNNEISEKSEIFDDQFSVERPDGSNFTLKIRSTKLEDSAMYFCASKGGRGYEQYFGPGTRLTVT.

This sequence joins TRBV19 and TRBJ2-5; 11 bases line up with TRBD1. The J segment lost 4 bases and the V segment lost 6 bases, leaving 1 base of the junction unmatched. The CDR3 covers 13 residues. Germline V gene sequence: CDR1 LNHDA, CDR2 SQIVND (reference sequence). The CDR3 here is CASRDRGRETQYF. The CDR3 nucleotides read TGTGCCAGTAGGGACAGGGGGCGAGAGACCCAGTACTTC. The variable domain in full, with the rest retrieved from reference TRBV19 and TRBJ2-5, is DGGITQSPKYLFRKEGQNVTLSCEQNLNHDAMYWYRQDPGQGLRLIYYSQIVNDFQKGDIAEGYSVSREKKESFPLTVTSAQKNPTAFYLCASRDRGRETQYFGPGTRLLVL.

The J gene is TRBJ2-5, the V gene TRBV11-2; unclear D gene. The CDR3 totals 13 residues. Germline values: CDR1 SGHAT, CDR2 FQNNGV. The V end lost 4 bases, the J end lost 1 base, and 7 bases lay between the germline ends. The CDR3 bases are TGTGCCAGCAGCTCAGGCTTCCAAGAGACCCAGTACTTC. It translates to CASSSGFQETQYF. Looking up the rest from reference TRBV11-2 and TRBJ2-5 gives the full variable domain: EAGVAQSPRYKIIEKRQSVAFWCNPISGHATLYWYQQILGQGPKLLIQFQNNGVVDDSQLPKDRFSAERLKGVDSTLKIQPAKLEDSAVYLCASSSGFQETQYFGPGTRLLVL.

V usage is TRBV5-6 and J usage is TRBJ1-2; D uncertain. Germline values: CDR1 SGHDT, CDR2 YYEEEE. V lost 5 bases, J lost 8 bases, and 10 bases lay in between. This CDR3 region has 11 residues. Here the CDR3 DNA reads TGTGCCAGCAGATACGGAGGCGGCTACACCTTC. Its protein is CASRYGGGYTF. The full variable domain, rest sourced from reference TRBV5-6 and TRBJ1-2, is DAGVTQSPTHLIKTRGQQVTLRCSPKSGHDTVSWYQQALGQGPQFIFQYYEEEERQRGNFPDRFSGHQFPNYSSELNVNALLLGDSALYLCASRYGGGYTFGSGTRLTVV.

The chain joins TRBV10-1 to TRBJ2-3; 12 bases align to TRBD2. This CDR3 region has 16 residues. V was pared by 6 bases and J by 3 bases, with 7 bases of the junction left unmatched. Germline loops: CDR1 WNHNN, CDR2 SYGVQD (reference sequence). CDR3 loop: CASSRLAGVATDTQYF. For the CDR3, the DNA is TGCGCCAGCAGCCGACTAGCGGGAGTTGCAACAGATACGCAGTATTTT.

This clone has only one observation. The sample has other DNA sequences that encode this CDR3 too. The chain has TRBV27 and TRBJ1-1; 8 bases fit TRBD1. The V segment lost 3 bases and the J segment 4 bases; nucleotides outside the gene matches: 4. From germline, CDR1 is MNHEY and CDR2 SMNVEV (reference sequence). This CDR3 is built from 14 residues. CDR3 sequence (DNA): TGTGCCAGCAGTTTGCGAACAGGGGGCACTGAAGCTTTCTTT. Its protein product is CASSLRTGGTEAFF.

V and J are TRBV4-3 and TRBJ1-3; D gene uncertain. Germline V gives CDR1 LGHNA, CDR2 YSLEER. The V end was cut by 4 bases, the J end by 3 bases, with 13 bases between. There are 15 residues in the CDR3. CDR3 bases: TGCGCCAGCAGCCGCGTACTTGTGAGTGGAAACACCATATATTTT. This encodes CASSRVLVSGNTIYF.

The chain uses TRBV6-5 and TRBJ2-1; D is perhaps TRBD2 (7 bases). V shed 2 bases and J shed 0 bases, with 11 bases lying between them. The V gene's germline CDR1 is MNHEY and CDR2 SVGAGI. The CDR3 covers 16 residues. The chain's CDR3 is CASSYGGGSSYNEQFF. In nucleotides, the CDR3 is TGTGCCAGCAGTTACGGGGGCGGGAGCTCCTACAATGAGCAGTTCTTC.

This clone has a count of ten or more. The chain employs TRBV7-6 and TRBJ2-2; possible D gene TRBD2, 5 bases. Trimming left V 10 bases short and J 6 bases short, with 18 bases between. Per germline, CDR1 SGHVS and CDR2 FNYEAQ. The CDR3 runs to 14 residues. The CDR3 DNA sequence: TGTGCCATCTTGGACCGAAAGGAGGCCGGGGAGCTGTTTTTT. This codes for CAILDRKEAGELFF.

This clone has just one count. In DNA, the CDR3 is TGTGCCAGTAGCGTGGGGGGGATCTCCTACGAGCAGTACTTC. Its protein is CASSVGGISYEQYF. This sequence joins TRBV19 and TRBJ2-7; 7 bases map to TRBD2. Germline lookup yields CDR1 LNHDA and CDR2 SQIVND (reference sequence). CDR3 length: 14 residues. Germline trimming cut 6 bases from V and 0 bases from J; bases unmatched to any gene: 5.

The J gene is TRBJ2-7, the V gene TRBV18, with a weak D call TRBD1 (6 bases). Trimming cost V 6 bases and J 2 bases, with 14 bases left between them. Per germline, CDR1 KGHSH and CDR2 LQKENI. CDR3 length: 14 residues. CDR3 DNA sequence: TGTGCCAGCTCCCCAGACAGGAGTGCCTACGAGCAGTACTTC. Encoded protein: CASSPDRSAYEQYF. Using reference TRBV18 and TRBJ2-7 for the parts outside the CDR3, the full variable domain is NAGVMQNPRHLVRRRGQEARLRCSPMKGHSHVYWYRQLPEEGLKFMVYLQKENIIDESGMPKERFSAEFPKEGPSILRIQQVVRGDSAAYFCASSPDRSAYEQYFGPGTRLTVT.

The chain recombines TRBV5-1 with TRBJ2-1; TRBD2 aligns across 10 bases. V lost 3 bases to trimming and J lost 2 bases; unmatched junction nucleotides: 8. The CDR3 is 17 residues long. Per germline, CDR1 SGHRS and CDR2 YFSETQ. CDR3 region: CASSSGVLAGAYNEQFF. For the CDR3, the DNA is TGCGCCAGCAGCTCCGGGGTGCTAGCGGGAGCCTACAATGAGCAGTTCTTC.

This sequence joins TRBV9 and TRBJ1-1, with 7 bases identical to TRBD1. After removal of 3 bases from V and 0 bases from J, the junction contained 2 bases not matched to a gene. Germline V gene data show CDR1 as SGDLS and CDR2 as YYNGEE. This CDR3 is 14 amino acids long. CDR3 sequence (DNA): TGTGCCAGCAGCGAGGGACAGATGAACACTGAAGCTTTCTTT. It is translated as CASSEGQMNTEAFF.

The V call is TRBV11-2, the J call TRBJ1-1, with D maybe TRBD1 (5 bases). Germline V gene lookup returns CDR1 SGHAT and CDR2 FQNNGV. V was clipped by 1 base and J by 4 bases, with 13 bases between them. The length of the CDR3 is 15 residues. CDR3 amino acids: CASSLGEGVGTEAFF. The CDR3 coding sequence is TGTGCCAGCAGCTTAGGAGAAGGGGTGGGCACTGAAGCTTTCTTT.

This clone was found once. The CDR3 protein is CASSKGPASGRPLGSYEQYF. The CDR3, as DNA: TGTGCCAGCAGCAAAGGACCCGCTAGCGGGAGGCCCCTAGGTAGCTACGAGCAGTACTTC. The chain has TRBV21-1 and TRBJ2-7; the DNA was not used to check the table's D call, TRBD2. TRBV21-1 counts as a pseudogene. There are 20 residues in the CDR3.

The V call is TRBV2, the J call TRBJ2-7, with 11 nucleotides matching TRBD2. From germline, CDR1 is SNHLY and CDR2 FYNNEI. CDR3 length equals 14 residues. V lost 6 bases and J lost 3; bases outside the gene matches: 4. The DNA for the CDR3 is TGTGCCAGCAGGCCCGGGACTAGCGGCTACGAGCAGTACTTC. It encodes CASRPGTSGYEQYF. Full variable domain (outside the CDR3, taken from reference TRBV2 and TRBJ2-7): EPEVTQTPSHQVTQMGQEVILRCVPISNHLYFYWYRQILGQKVEFLVSFYNNEISEKSEIFDDQFSVERPDGSNFTLKIRSTKLEDSAMYFCASRPGTSGYEQYFGPGTRLTVT.

The chain couples TRBV7-9 to TRBJ2-7; weak D call: TRBD1 (6 bases). The germline V and J ends were trimmed by 4 bases and 3 bases, with 10 bases remaining between them. The CDR3 loop spans 13 amino acids. The germline CDR1 and CDR2 sequences are SEHNR and FQNEAQ (reference sequence). The chain's CDR3 is CASSWDTLYEQYF. The CDR3 coding sequence is TGTGCCAGCAGCTGGGACACCCTCTACGAGCAGTACTTC.

The J gene is TRBJ2-1, the V gene TRBV10-3, with 8 bases aligning to TRBD1. Germline V gives CDR1 ENHRY, CDR2 SYGVKD. The length of the CDR3 is 14 residues. V gave up 4 bases and J gave up 10 bases; unmatched junction bases: 9. For the CDR3, the DNA is TGTGCCATCAGTGTCAAGGACAGGGTCATCGAGCAGTTCTTC. Translating it yields CAISVKDRVIEQFF.

This clone was picked up one time. The genes are TRBV5-4 and TRBJ2-7; a possible D gene is TRBD1 (5 bases). Germline V CDR1 and CDR2: SGHNT, YYREEE (reference sequence). Trimming took off 4 bases at V and 6 bases at J, with 14 bases between the two ends. The CDR3 is made up of 13 amino acids. The CDR3 sequence is CASSPEQGGEQYF. The CDR3 DNA is TGTGCCAGCAGCCCCGAGCAGGGTGGCGAGCAGTACTTC.

The chain links TRBV6-4 to TRBJ2-1; D possibly corresponds to TRBD1 (6 bases). Germline-derived CDR1 and CDR2 are MRHNA and SNTAGT. The CDR3 runs 15 residues. V dropped 5 bases and J dropped 1 base, with 12 bases sitting between them. The CDR3 region is CASSPQGGSYNEQFF. In DNA, the CDR3 is TGTGCCAGCAGTCCACAGGGTGGGTCCTACAATGAGCAGTTCTTC.

This rearrangement joins TRBV2 to TRBJ1-1, with TRBD1 identical over 8 bases. V was clipped by 7 bases and J by 5 bases; unmatched bases: 12. CDR3 length: 15 amino acids. In germline, CDR1 is SNHLY, CDR2 FYNNEI. CDR3 DNA: TGTGCCAGCACCGAGGGGACAGGCTCCGAGACTGAAGCTTTCTTT. It is translated as CASTEGTGSETEAFF.

The gene calls are TRBV27 and TRBJ2-3, with 12 bases lining up with TRBD2. Per germline, CDR1 MNHEY and CDR2 SMNVEV (reference sequence). There are 19 residues in the CDR3. V was clipped by 2 bases and J by 4 bases; unmatched bases: 13. The CDR3 DNA follows: TGTGCCAGCAGTTTACGCCGCGGGGGTTCTAGCGGGAGGGCAGATACGCAGTATTTT. Residues: CASSLRRGGSSGRADTQYF.

The chain couples TRBV4-3 to TRBJ2-5; 14 nucleotides line up with TRBD2. Germline V gene sequence: CDR1 LGHNA, CDR2 YSLEER. CDR3 length: 18 residues. After removal of 0 bases from V and 4 bases from J, the junction contained 7 bases not matched to a gene. CDR3 residues: CASSQDRGGLAGGETQYF. Here the CDR3 DNA reads TGCGCCAGCAGCCAAGATCGTGGTGGACTAGCGGGAGGAGAGACCCAGTACTTC.

The genes are TRBV9 and TRBJ1-1; 9 positions match TRBD1. The CDR3 sequence is 13 residues long. The trim removed 1 base at V and 12 bases at J, leaving 7 bases unmatched. The V gene's germline CDR1 is SGDLS and CDR2 YYNGEE. CDR3 sequence reads: CASSVSGGQGTFF. CDR3 bases: TGTGCCAGCAGCGTAAGTGGGGGACAGGGAACTTTCTTT.

The CDR3 is CASSIESPGTVSYEQYF. In nucleotides, the CDR3 is TGTGCCAGTAGTATAGAAAGCCCCGGGACAGTTTCCTACGAGCAGTACTTC. The chain employs TRBV19 and TRBJ2-7; 7 bases are a match to TRBD1. The CDR3 sequence is 17 residues long. Trimming removed 0 bases from V and 1 base from J; junction bases left unmatched: 9. The germline CDR1 and CDR2 sequences are LNHDA and SQIVND (reference sequence). Filled out from reference TRBV19 and TRBJ2-7, the complete variable domain reads DGGITQSPKYLFRKEGQNVTLSCEQNLNHDAMYWYRQDPGQGLRLIYYSQIVNDFQKGDIAEGYSVSREKKESFPLTVTSAQKNPTAFYLCASSIESPGTVSYEQYFGPGTRLTVT.

This chain joins TRBV10-3 and TRBJ2-2; the match to TRBD1 covers 10 bases. Germline CDR1 reads ENHRY; CDR2 reads SYGVKD. With 8 bases clipped from V and 2 bases from J, the junction kept 2 bases outside the gene matches. This CDR3 region has 14 residues. This CDR3 is CAIGDRGNTGELFF. The CDR3 coding sequence is TGTGCCATCGGGGACAGGGGTAACACCGGGGAGCTGTTTTTT.